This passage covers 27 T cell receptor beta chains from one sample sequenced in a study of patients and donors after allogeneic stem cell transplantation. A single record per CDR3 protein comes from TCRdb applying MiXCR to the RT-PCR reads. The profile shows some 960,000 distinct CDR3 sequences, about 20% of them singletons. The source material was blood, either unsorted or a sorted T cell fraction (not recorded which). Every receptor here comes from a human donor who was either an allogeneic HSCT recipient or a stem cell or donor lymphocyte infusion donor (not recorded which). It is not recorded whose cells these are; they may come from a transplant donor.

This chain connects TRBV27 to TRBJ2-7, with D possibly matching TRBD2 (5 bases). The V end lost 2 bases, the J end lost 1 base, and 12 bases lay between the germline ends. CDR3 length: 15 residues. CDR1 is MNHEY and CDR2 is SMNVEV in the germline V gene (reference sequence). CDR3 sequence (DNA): TGTGCCAGCAGTTTAGTAGCGCTTCCTTCCTACGAGCAGTACTTC. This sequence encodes CASSLVALPSYEQYF.

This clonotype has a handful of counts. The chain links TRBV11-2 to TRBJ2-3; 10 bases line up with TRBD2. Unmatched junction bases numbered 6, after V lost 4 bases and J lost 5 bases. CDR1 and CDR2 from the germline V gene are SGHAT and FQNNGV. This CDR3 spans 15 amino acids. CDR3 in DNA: TGTGCCAGCAGCTCCCTAGCGGGAGTTCAAGATACGCAGTATTTT. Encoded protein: CASSSLAGVQDTQYF.

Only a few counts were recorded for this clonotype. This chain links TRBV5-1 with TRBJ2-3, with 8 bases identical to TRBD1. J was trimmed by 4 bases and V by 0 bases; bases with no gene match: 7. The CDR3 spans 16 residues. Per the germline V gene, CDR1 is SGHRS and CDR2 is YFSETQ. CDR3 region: CASSLVRDRISDTQYF. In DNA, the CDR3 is TGCGCCAGCAGCTTGGTTCGGGACAGGATTTCAGATACGCAGTATTTT.

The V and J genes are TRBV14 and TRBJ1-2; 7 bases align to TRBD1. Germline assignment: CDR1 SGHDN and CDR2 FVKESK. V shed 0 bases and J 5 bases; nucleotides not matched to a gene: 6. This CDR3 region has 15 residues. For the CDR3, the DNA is TGTGCCAGCAGCCAAGATCCCGGACAGGCATATGGCTACACCTTC. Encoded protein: CASSQDPGQAYGYTF.

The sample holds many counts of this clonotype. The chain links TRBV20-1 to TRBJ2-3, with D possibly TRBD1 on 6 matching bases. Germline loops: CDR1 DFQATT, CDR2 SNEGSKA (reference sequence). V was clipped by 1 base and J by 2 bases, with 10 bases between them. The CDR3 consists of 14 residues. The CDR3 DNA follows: TGCAGTGCTAGAGCTGGGGGCGACACAGATACGCAGTATTTT. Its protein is CSARAGGDTDTQYF.

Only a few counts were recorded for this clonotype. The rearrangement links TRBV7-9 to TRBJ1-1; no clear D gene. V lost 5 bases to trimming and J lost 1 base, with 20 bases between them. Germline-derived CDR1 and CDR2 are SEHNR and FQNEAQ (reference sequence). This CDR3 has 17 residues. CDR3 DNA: TGTGCCAGCAGCACCGGGTGGGGATTGGGTGCGAACACTGAAGCTTTCTTT. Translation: CASSTGWGLGANTEAFF.

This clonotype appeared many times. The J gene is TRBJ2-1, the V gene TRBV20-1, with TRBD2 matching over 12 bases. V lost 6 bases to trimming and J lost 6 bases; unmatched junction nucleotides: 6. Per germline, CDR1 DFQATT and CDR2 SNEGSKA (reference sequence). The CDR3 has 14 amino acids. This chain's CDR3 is CSAPLAGGRNEQFF. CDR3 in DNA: TGCAGTGCCCCTCTAGCGGGAGGGCGCAATGAGCAGTTCTTC.

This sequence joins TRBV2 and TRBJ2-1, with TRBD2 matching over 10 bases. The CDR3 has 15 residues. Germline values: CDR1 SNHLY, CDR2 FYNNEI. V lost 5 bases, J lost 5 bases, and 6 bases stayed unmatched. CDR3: CASSKGLADNNEQFF. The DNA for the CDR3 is TGTGCCAGCAGTAAAGGACTAGCGGACAACAATGAGCAGTTCTTC.

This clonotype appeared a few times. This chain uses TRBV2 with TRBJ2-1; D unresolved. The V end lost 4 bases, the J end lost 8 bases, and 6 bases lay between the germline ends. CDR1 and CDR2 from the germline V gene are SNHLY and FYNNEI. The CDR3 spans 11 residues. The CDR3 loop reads CASSGADEQFF. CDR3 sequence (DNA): TGTGCCAGCAGTGGGGCCGATGAGCAGTTCTTC.

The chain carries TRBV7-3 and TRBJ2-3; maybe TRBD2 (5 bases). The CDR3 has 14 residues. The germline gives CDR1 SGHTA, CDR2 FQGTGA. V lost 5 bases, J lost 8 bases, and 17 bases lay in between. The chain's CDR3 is CASSLGGGEGTQYF. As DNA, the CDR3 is TGTGCCAGCAGCCTGGGTGGAGGAGAGGGTACGCAGTATTTT.

For the CDR3, the DNA is TGTGCCTGGAAATTGGCAGCCTTCACTGAAGCTTTCTTT. As protein: CAWKLAAFTEAFF. The rearrangement links TRBV30 to TRBJ1-1, with D unresolved. Germline V gives CDR1 GTSNPN, CDR2 SVGIG (reference sequence). Trimming shortened V by 4 bases and J by 4 bases, and 13 bases separated the two germline ends. The CDR3 totals 13 residues.

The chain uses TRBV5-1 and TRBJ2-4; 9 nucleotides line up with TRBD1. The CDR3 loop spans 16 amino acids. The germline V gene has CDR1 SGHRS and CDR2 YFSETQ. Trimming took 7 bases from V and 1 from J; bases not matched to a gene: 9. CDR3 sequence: CASSRTGDGAKNIQYF. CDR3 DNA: TGCGCCAGCTCCCGGACAGGGGACGGGGCCAAAAACATTCAGTACTTC.

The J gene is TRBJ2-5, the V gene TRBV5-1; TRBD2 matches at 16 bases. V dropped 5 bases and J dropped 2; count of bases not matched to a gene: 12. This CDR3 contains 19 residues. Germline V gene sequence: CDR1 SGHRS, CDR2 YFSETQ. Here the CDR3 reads CASSPEGTSGRGGQETQYF. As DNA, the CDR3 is TGCGCCAGCAGTCCGGAAGGGACTAGCGGGAGGGGTGGACAAGAGACCCAGTACTTC.

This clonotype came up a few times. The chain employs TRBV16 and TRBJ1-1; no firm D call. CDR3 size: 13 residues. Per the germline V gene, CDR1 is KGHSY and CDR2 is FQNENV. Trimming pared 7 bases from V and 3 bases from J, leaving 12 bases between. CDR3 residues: CASTRTRDTEAFF. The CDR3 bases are TGTGCCAGCACCCGAACCCGGGACACTGAAGCTTTCTTT.

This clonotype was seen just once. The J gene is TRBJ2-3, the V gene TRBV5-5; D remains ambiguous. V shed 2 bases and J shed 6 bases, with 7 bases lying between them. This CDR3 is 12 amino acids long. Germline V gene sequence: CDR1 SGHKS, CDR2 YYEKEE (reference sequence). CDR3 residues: CASSLIWDTQYF. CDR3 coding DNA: TGTGCCAGCAGCTTAATTTGGGATACGCAGTATTTT.

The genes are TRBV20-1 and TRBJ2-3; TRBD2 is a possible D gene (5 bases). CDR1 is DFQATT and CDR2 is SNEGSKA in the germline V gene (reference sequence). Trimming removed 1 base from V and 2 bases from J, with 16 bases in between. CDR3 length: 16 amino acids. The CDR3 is CSARGGKRSNTDTQYF. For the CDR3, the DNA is TGCAGTGCTAGAGGGGGAAAGCGGAGTAACACAGATACGCAGTATTTT.

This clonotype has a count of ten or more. The CDR3 nucleotides read TGTGCCAGCAGTACGACTAGCGGGAGGTACGAGCAGTACTTC. Translating it yields CASSTTSGRYEQYF. The rearrangement uses TRBV12-3 or TRBV12-4 and TRBJ2-7; 13 nucleotides match TRBD2. The ends lost 5 bases at V and 4 bases at J; junction bases unmatched: 2. CDR3 length: 14 amino acids.

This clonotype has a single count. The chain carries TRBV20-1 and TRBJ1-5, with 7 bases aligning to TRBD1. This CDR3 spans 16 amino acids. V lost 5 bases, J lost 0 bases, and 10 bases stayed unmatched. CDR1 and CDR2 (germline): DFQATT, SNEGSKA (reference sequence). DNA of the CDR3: TGCAGTGCTGCGACAGGGTGGGGTTTTAGCAATCAGCCCCAGCATTTT. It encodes CSAATGWGFSNQPQHF.

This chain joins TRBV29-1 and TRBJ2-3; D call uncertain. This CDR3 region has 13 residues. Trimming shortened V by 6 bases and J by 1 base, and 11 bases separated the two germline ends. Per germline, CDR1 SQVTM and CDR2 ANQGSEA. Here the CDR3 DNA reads TGCAGCGTCGACGGCTCCCGCACAGATACGCAGTATTTT. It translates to CSVDGSRTDTQYF.

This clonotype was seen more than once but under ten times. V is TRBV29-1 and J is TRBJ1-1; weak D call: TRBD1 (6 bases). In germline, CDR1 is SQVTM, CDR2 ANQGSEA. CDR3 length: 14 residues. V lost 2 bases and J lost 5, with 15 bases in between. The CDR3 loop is CSVEPRGRWTEAFF. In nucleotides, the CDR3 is TGCAGCGTTGAACCCAGGGGCCGGTGGACTGAAGCTTTCTTT.

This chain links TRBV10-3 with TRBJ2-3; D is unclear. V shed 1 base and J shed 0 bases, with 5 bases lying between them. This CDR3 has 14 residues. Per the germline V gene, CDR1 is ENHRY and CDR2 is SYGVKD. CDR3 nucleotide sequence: TGTGCCATCAGTGAGTGGTCTAGCACAGATACGCAGTATTTT. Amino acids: CAISEWSSTDTQYF.

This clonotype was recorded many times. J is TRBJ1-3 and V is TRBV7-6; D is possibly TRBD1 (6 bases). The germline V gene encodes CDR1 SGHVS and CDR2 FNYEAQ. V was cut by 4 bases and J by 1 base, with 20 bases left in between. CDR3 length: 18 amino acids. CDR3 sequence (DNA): TGTGCCAGCAGCTACACAGGGATCGGGGAACTTTCTGGAAACACCATATATTTT. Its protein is CASSYTGIGELSGNTIYF.

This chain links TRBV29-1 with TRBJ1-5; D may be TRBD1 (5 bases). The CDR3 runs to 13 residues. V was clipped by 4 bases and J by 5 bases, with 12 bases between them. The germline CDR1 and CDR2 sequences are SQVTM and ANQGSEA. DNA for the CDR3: TGCAGCGTTGCGGTCAGGGACGATCAGCCCCAGCATTTT. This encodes CSVAVRDDQPQHF.

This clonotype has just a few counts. The CDR3 sequence: CASSIHLTSGTHEQYF. Written as DNA, the CDR3 is TGTGCCAGCAGCATCCACTTAACTAGCGGGACTCACGAGCAGTACTTC. V and J are TRBV7-8 and TRBJ2-7, with 10 bases that match TRBD2. After removal of 5 bases from V and 5 bases from J, the junction contained 12 bases not matched to a gene. This CDR3 has 16 residues. Germline lookup yields CDR1 SGHVS and CDR2 FQNEAQ.

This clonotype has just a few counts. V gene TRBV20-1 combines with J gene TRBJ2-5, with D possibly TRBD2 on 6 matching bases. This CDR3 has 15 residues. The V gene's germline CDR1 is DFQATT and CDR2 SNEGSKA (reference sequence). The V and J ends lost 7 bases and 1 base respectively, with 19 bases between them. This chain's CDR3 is CSVNDGGGGQETQYF. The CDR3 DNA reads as TGCAGTGTTAATGATGGGGGAGGCGGCCAAGAGACCCAGTACTTC.

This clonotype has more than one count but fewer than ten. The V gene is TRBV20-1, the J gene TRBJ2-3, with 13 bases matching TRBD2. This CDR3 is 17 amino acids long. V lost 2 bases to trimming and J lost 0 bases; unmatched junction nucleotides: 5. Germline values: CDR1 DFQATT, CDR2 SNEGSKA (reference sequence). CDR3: CSARRGLAGISTDTQYF. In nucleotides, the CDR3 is TGCAGTGCTAGAAGGGGACTAGCGGGGATTAGCACAGATACGCAGTATTTT.

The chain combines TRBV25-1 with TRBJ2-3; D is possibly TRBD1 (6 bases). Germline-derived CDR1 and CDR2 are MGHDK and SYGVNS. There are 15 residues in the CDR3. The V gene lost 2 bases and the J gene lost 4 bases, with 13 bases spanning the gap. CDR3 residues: CASSEKGTKADTQYF. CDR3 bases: TGTGCCAGCAGTGAAAAAGGGACAAAGGCAGATACGCAGTATTTT.